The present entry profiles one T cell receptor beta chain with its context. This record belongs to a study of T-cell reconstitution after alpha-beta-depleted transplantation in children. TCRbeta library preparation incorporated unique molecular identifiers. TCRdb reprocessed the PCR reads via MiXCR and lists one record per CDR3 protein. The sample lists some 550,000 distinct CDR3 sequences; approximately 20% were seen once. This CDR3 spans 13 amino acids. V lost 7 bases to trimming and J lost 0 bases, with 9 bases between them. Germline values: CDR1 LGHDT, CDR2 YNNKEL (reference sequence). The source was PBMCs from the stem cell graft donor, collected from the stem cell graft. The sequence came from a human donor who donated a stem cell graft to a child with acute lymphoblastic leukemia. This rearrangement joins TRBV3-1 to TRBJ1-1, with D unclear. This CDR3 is CASTLTMNTEAFF. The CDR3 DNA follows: TGTGCCAGCACCCTTACTATGAACACTGAAGCTTTCTTT.